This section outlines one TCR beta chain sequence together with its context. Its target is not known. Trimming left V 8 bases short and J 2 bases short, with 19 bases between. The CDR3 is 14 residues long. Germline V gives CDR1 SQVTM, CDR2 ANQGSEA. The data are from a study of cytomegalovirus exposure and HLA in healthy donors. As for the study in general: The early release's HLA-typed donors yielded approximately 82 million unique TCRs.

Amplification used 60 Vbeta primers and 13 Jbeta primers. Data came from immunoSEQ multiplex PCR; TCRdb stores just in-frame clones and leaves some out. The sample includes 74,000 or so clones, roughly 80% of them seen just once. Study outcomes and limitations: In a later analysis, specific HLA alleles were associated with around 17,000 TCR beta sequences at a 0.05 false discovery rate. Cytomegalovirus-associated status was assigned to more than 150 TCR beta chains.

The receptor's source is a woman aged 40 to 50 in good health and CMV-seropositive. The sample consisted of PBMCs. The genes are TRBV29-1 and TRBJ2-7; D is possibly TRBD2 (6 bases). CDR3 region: CSPRLGTGPYEQYF. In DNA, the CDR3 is TGCAGCCCTCGTCTGGGGACTGGACCCTACGAGCAGTACTTC.